This T cell receptor beta chain was identified in a study of cytomegalovirus exposure and HLA in healthy donors. Primers: 60 Vbeta forward and 13 Jbeta reverse. The method was immunoSEQ multiplex PCR; TCRdb's version includes in-frame clones alone and lacks a portion of them. There are around 89,000 clones in the sample; about 84% occur only once, and 0.95% to 1.5% lies in the top ten. This clonotype originated in a girl aged 2 to 9 in good health and CMV-seropositive. The specimen was PBMCs.

For the CDR3, the DNA is TGCAGCGTTGAAGCGACTAGCATCGGGGAGCTGTTTTTT. Translation gives CSVEATSIGELFF. The V gene is TRBV29-1, the J gene TRBJ2-2; 7 bases agree with TRBD2. The length of the CDR3 is 13 residues. V shed 1 base, J shed 7 bases, and the junction held 3 bases outside the gene matches. Germline lookup yields CDR1 SQVTM and CDR2 ANQGSEA.